This is a list of T cell receptor beta chains from one sample in a study of brain T cells in children with intractable seizures. TCRdb's table, derived via immunoSEQ multiplex PCR, lists solely in-frame clones and lacks some. The data hold approximately 330,000 clones, with over 85% observed a single time. The sequences come from peripheral blood, collected around 5 months after surgery. These receptor sequences come from a boy in the first two years of life with tuberous sclerosis and intractable seizures. Each CDR3 is given with its conserved first and last residue. A D gene is named only where the DNA matches it firmly. Rows give clone size only sometimes, using once, few, many, or a class for an expanded clone.

TRBD1 TRBJ1-1 . TRBV11-2 CASSLGPTGPMSTEAFF TGTGCCAGCAGCTTAGGGCCGACAGGGCCGATGAGTACTGAAGCTTTCTTT
TRBD2 TRBJ2-3 once TRBV10-3 CAISEVVTSGTDTQYF TGTGCCATCAGTGAGGTTGTAACTAGCGGGACAGATACGCAGTATTTT
. TRBJ2-7 . TRBV11-3 CASSLERF TGTGCCAGCAGCTTAGAGCGATTC
TRBD1 TRBJ1-5 . TRBV30 CAWSLTGGNQPQHF TGTGCTTGGAGCTTGACAGGGGGCAATCAGCCCCAGCATTTT
. TRBJ1-1 . TRBV13 CASSARGFSTEAFF TGTGCCAGCAGCGCGAGGGGGTTCAGCACTGAAGCTTTCTTT
. TRBJ2-1 . TRBV12-3/TRBV12-4 CASSLWGGEQFF TGTGCCAGCAGTTTATGGGGAGGTGAGCAGTTCTTC
TRBD1 TRBJ1-5 few TRBV28 CASSLYGQGANNQPQHF TGTGCCAGCAGTTTATACGGACAGGGGGCGAATAATCAGCCCCAGCATTTT
. TRBJ2-3 . TRBV4-1 CASSQDRAFTDTQYF TGCGCCAGCAGCCAAGATCGAGCATTCACAGATACGCAGTATTTT
TRBD2 TRBJ2-5 . TRBV5-4 CASSQLAGGPLGETQYF TGTGCCAGCAGCCAGCTAGCGGGAGGCCCTCTGGGGGAGACCCAGTACTTC
. TRBJ1-1 . TRBV30 CACKDRIDTEAFF TGTGCCTGTAAGGACAGAATCGACACTGAAGCTTTCTTT
. TRBJ1-4 . TRBV2 CASQERRTNEKLFF TGTGCCAGCCAAGAAAGACGGACTAATGAAAAACTGTTTTTT
. TRBJ2-2 once TRBV7-9 CASSVLWVGASGELFF TGTGCCAGCAGCGTGCTCTGGGTCGGGGCTTCCGGGGAGCTGTTTTTT
. TRBJ2-7 . TRBV7-9 CASTFVGGAGEQYF TGTGCCAGCACCTTCGTGGGCGGCGCGGGCGAGCAGTACTTC
. TRBJ2-3 . TRBV2 CASSDQGWDTQYF TGTGCCAGCAGTGATCAGGGGTGGGATACGCAGTATTTT
. TRBJ2-7 . TRBV28 CASSLIGGDEQYF TGTGCCAGCAGTTTAATCGGGGGTGACGAGCAGTACTTC
TRBD1 TRBJ1-2 . TRBV3-1/TRBV3-2 CASSQEGGRGRSFGYTF TGTGCCAGCAGCCAAGAGGGGGGCAGGGGGCGCTCCTTTGGCTACACCTTC
. TRBJ2-5 . TRBV5-1 CASRQGRETQYF TGCGCCAGCAGACAGGGTCGAGAGACCCAGTACTTC
TRBD2 TRBJ2-3 once TRBV19 CASGTSGSRQDTQYF TGTGCCAGTGGGACTAGCGGGAGCCGCCAAGATACGCAGTATTTT
. TRBJ2-7 . TRBV9 CASSVAKTYEQYF TGTGCCAGCAGCGTAGCCAAAACCTACGAGCAGTACTTC
TRBD2 TRBJ2-7 . TRBV19 CASSARTSGNYEQYF TGTGCCAGTAGTGCTCGGACTAGCGGGAACTACGAGCAGTACTTC
. TRBJ2-1 once TRBV11-3 CASALLAGSSYNEQFF TGTGCCAGCGCATTACTCGCCGGGAGCTCCTACAATGAGCAGTTCTTC
. TRBJ2-7 . TRBV6-5 CASSYSYSYEQYF TGTGCCAGCAGTTACTCATACAGCTACGAGCAGTACTTC
. TRBJ2-2 once TRBV7-6 CASSPQPISNTGELFF TGTGCCAGCAGCCCACAACCAATATCGAACACCGGGGAGCTGTTTTTT
TRBD1 TRBJ1-2 once TRBV6-5 CASSYSTGDPNYGYTF TGTGCCAGCAGTTACTCGACAGGGGACCCTAACTATGGCTACACCTTC
. TRBJ2-7 . TRBV6-5 CASSYAGRSYEQYF TGTGCCAGCAGTTACGCGGGAAGATCCTACGAGCAGTACTTC
. TRBJ1-4 . TRBV30 CAWRAGIEATNEKLFF TGTGCTTGGAGGGCAGGGATTGAGGCAACTAATGAAAAACTGTTTTTT
. TRBJ1-2 . TRBV7-3 CASSLKLGSLGGYTF TGTGCCAGCAGCTTAAAACTTGGGAGTCTGGGGGGCTACACCTTC
. TRBJ2-7 . TRBV6-1 CASSERSRGEGEQYF TGTGCCAGCAGTGAACGGAGTAGGGGTGAAGGCGAGCAGTACTTC
. TRBJ2-7 . TRBV9 CASSVRIAYEQYF TGTGCCAGCAGCGTTAGAATAGCCTACGAGCAGTACTTC
TRBD2 TRBJ2-5 . TRBV15 CATSRELAGSQETQYF TGTGCCACCAGCAGAGAACTAGCGGGTTCCCAAGAGACCCAGTACTTC
. TRBJ1-2 . TRBV6-5 CASQGTGGYGYTF TGTGCCAGCCAAGGGACCGGGGGCTATGGCTACACCTTC
. TRBJ1-2 . TRBV11-2 CASSSIAQGPNYGYTF TGTGCCAGCAGCTCCATAGCTCAGGGGCCAAACTATGGCTACACCTTC
. TRBJ1-1 . TRBV11-2 CASSLGLAGNTEAFF TGTGCCAGCAGCTTAGGGCTGGCGGGGAACACTGAAGCTTTCTTT
TRBD1 TRBJ1-1 . TRBV11-3 CASSARQGADAEAFF TGTGCCAGCAGCGCAAGACAGGGGGCCGATGCTGAAGCTTTCTTT
. TRBJ1-5 . TRBV10-3 CAIRSDGFYQPQHF TGTGCCATCAGATCTGACGGGTTCTATCAGCCCCAGCATTTT
TRBD1 TRBJ1-1 . TRBV19 CALRQGTEAFF TGTGCCTTAAGACAGGGAACTGAAGCTTTCTTT
. TRBJ2-1 . TRBV5-1 CASSLGSNEQFF TGCGCCAGCAGCTTGGGGTCAAATGAGCAGTTCTTC
. TRBJ2-6 . TRBV6-2/TRBV6-3 CASSYAAQTNVLTF TGTGCCAGCAGTTATGCAGCCCAGACCAACGTCCTGACTTTC
. TRBJ1-3 . TRBV30 CAWSVGGGNTIYF TGTGCCTGGAGTGTAGGGGGAGGAAACACCATATATTTT
. TRBJ1-4 . TRBV29-1 CSVEWGGGEKLFF TGCAGCGTTGAGTGGGGGGGAGGTGAAAAACTGTTTTTT
TRBD1 TRBJ2-3 . TRBV5-4 CASSPTGRQGPDTQYF TGTGCCAGCAGCCCTACGGGAAGACAGGGGCCAGATACGCAGTATTTT
. TRBJ1-1 . TRBV28 CASSLFSVRDQATEAFF TGTGCCAGCAGTTTATTCTCCGTCCGGGACCAGGCCACTGAAGCTTTCTTT
. TRBJ1-2 . TRBV12-3/TRBV12-4 CASSLATASYTF TGTGCCAGCAGTTTAGCAACAGCCTCTTACACCTTC
. TRBJ1-2 . TRBV6-4 CASSDRQGKYRDGYTF TGTGCCAGCAGTGACCGTCAGGGGAAATATAGAGATGGCTACACCTTC
TRBD2 TRBJ2-3 . TRBV29-1 CSVEFSGTSGRAVDTQYF TGCAGCGTTGAATTTAGTGGGACTAGCGGGAGGGCCGTGGATACGCAGTATTTT
. TRBJ2-1 . TRBV29-1 CSVGNNEQFF TGCAGCGTTGGGAACAATGAGCAGTTCTTC
. TRBJ1-5 . TRBV2 CASSGGDAPQHF TGTGCCAGCAGTGGAGGGGACGCGCCCCAGCATTTT
. TRBJ2-7 . TRBV7-2 CASSLAIGSSYEQYF TGTGCCAGCAGCTTAGCGATCGGCAGCTCCTACGAGCAGTACTTC
TRBD1 TRBJ2-1 . TRBV7-9 CASSLNDRGNEQFF TGTGCCAGCAGCTTAAACGACAGGGGTAATGAGCAGTTCTTC
. TRBJ1-3 . TRBV6-6 CASSLGENTIYF TGTGCCAGCAGTTTAGGGGAAAACACCATATATTTT
. TRBJ2-5 . TRBV20-1 CSALRGETQYF TGCAGTGCCCTAAGAGGAGAGACCCAGTACTTC
. TRBJ2-3 . TRBV6-1 CASSEELPYTDTQYF TGTGCCAGCAGTGAAGAACTCCCTTACACAGATACGCAGTATTTT
. TRBJ1-1 . TRBV7-9 CAGEAENTEAFF TGTGCCGGGGAGGCAGAAAACACTGAAGCTTTCTTT
TRBD2 TRBJ2-3 few TRBV27 CASSLGLAGVGDTQYF TGTGCCAGCAGTTTAGGTCTAGCGGGAGTCGGGGATACGCAGTATTTT